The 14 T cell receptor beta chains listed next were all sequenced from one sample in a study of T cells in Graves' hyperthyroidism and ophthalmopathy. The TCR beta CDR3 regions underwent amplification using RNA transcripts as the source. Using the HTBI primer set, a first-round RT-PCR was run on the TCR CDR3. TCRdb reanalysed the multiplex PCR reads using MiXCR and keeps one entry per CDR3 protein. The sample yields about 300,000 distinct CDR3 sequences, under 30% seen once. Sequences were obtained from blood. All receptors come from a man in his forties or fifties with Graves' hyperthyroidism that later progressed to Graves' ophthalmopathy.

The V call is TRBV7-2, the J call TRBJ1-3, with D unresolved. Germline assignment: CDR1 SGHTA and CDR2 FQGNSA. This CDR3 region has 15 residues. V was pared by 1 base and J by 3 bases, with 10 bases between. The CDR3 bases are TGTGCCAGCAGCTTAGGGGAGCTCGTTGGAAACACCATATATTTT. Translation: CASSLGELVGNTIYF.

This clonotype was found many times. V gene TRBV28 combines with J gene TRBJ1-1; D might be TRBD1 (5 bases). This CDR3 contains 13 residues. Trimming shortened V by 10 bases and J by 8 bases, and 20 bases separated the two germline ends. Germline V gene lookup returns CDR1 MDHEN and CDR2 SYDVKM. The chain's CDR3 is CATTSTRGREAFF. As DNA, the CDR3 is TGTGCCACCACTTCCACACGGGGGAGGGAAGCTTTCTTT.

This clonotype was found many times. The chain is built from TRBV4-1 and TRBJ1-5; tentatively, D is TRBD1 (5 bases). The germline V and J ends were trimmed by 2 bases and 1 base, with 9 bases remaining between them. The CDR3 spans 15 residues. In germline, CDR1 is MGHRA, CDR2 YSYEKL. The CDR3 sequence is CASSQRWDSNQPQHF. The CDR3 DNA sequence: TGCGCCAGCAGCCAACGATGGGACAGCAATCAGCCCCAGCATTTT.

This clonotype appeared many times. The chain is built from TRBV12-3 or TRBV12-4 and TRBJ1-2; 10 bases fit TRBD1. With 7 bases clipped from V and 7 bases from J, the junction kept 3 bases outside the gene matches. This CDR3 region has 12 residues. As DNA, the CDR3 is TGTGCCAGCACATGGACAGGGGGTGGCTACACCTTC. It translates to CASTWTGGGYTF.

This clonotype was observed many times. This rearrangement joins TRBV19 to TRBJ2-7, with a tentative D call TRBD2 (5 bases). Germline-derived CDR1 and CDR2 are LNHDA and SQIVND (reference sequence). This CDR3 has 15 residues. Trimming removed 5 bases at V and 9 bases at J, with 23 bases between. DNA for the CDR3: TGTGCCAGTAGTCCAGGACGGGGAACCTACGATGGGCAGTACTTC. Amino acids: CASSPGRGTYDGQYF.

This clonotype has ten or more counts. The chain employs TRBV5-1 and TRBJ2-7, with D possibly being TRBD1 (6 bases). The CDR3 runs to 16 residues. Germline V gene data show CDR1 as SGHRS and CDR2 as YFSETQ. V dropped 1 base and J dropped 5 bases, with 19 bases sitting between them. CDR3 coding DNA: TGCGCCAGCAGCTTGCAGGGGAGTCCCGGGGCCGACGAGCAGTACTTC. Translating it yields CASSLQGSPGADEQYF.

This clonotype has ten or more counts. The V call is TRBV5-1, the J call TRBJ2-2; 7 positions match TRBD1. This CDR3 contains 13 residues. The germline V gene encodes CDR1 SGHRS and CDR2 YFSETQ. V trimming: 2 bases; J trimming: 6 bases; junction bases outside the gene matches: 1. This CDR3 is CASSLTGAGELFF. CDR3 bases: TGCGCCAGCAGCTTAACAGGGGCCGGGGAGCTGTTTTTT.

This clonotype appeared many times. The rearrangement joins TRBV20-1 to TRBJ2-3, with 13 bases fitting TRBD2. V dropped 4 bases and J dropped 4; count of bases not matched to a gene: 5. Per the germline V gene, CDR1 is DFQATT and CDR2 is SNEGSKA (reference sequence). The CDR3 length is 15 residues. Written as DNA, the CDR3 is TGCAGTGCTACCGGACTAGCGGGAGTTTCAGATACGCAGTATTTT. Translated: CSATGLAGVSDTQYF.

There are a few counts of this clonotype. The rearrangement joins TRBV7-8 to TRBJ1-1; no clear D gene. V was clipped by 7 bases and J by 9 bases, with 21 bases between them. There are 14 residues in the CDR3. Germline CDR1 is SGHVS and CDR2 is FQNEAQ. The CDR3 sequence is CASTLDRLALKAFF. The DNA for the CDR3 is TGTGCCAGCACCCTGGACCGCCTGGCCCTGAAAGCTTTCTTT.

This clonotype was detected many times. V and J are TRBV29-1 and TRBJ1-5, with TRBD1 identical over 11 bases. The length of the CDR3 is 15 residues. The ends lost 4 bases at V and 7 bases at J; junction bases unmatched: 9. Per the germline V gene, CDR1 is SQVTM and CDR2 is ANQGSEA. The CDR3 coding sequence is TGCAGCGTTGTGATAACCGGGACAGGGGGGCAGCCCCAGCATTTT. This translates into CSVVITGTGGQPQHF. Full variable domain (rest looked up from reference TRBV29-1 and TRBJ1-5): SAVISQKPSRDICQRGTSLTIQCQVDSQVTMMFWYRQQPGQSLTLIATANQGSEATYESGFVIDKFPISRPNLTFSTLTVSNMSPEDSSIYLCSVVITGTGGQPQHFGDGTRLSIL.

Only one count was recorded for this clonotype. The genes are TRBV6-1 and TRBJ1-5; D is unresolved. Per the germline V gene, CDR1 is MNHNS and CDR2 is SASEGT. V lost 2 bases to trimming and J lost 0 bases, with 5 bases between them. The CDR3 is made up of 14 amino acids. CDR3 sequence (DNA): TGTGCCAGCAGTGAACAAATTAGCAATCAGCCCCAGCATTTT. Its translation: CASSEQISNQPQHF.

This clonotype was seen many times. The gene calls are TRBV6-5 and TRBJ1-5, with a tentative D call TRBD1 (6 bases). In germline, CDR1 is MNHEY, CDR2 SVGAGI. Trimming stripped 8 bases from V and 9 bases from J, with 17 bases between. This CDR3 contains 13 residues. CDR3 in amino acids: CASAGQESMPQHF. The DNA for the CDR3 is TGTGCCAGCGCGGGACAAGAATCAATGCCCCAGCATTTT.

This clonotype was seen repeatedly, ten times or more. Here the CDR3 reads CASSLNAGGSYEQYF. Here the CDR3 DNA reads TGCGCCAGCAGCTTAAACGCGGGAGGCTCCTACGAGCAGTACTTC. This chain joins TRBV5-1 and TRBJ2-7; the match to TRBD2 covers 8 bases. CDR3 size: 15 residues. J gave up 0 bases and V 2 bases, and 4 bases lay outside the gene matches. Per germline, CDR1 SGHRS and CDR2 YFSETQ.

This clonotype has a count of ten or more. CDR3 DNA: TGTGCCAGCAGCGGATCGGACAGGGGGCGGTACGAGCAGTACTTC. This translates into CASSGSDRGRYEQYF. The chain is built from TRBV7-9 and TRBJ2-7; 11 nucleotides match TRBD1. Germline V gene lookup returns CDR1 SEHNR and CDR2 FQNEAQ (reference sequence). The CDR3 is 15 amino acids. V shed 5 bases, J shed 4 bases, and the junction held 7 bases outside the gene matches. Drawing the rest from reference TRBV7-9 and TRBJ2-7, the complete variable domain is DTGVSQNPRHKITKRGQNVTFRCDPISEHNRLYWYRQTLGQGPEFLTYFQNEAQLEKSRLLSDRFSAERPKGSFSTLEIQRTEQGDSAMYLCASSGSDRGRYEQYFGPGTRLTVT.